Here is one T cell receptor (beta chain) with its context. This clonotype was found once. The target of this receptor is not known. The input lacks base qualities; no much larger clone sits a single base away. A single read is weak support. According to the germline V gene, CDR1 reads MGHRA and CDR2 reads YSYEKL. V and J are truncated by 0 bases and 3 bases respectively, leaving an intervening sequence of 9 bases. The CDR3 measures 14 amino acids from cysteine to phenylalanine. Solely the CDR3 DNA is kept, with 42 bases framed from the first base. The sample belongs to a study of T cell repertoires in cytomegalovirus infection (dated by TCRdb to about 2019). Concerning the study at large: Peptide stimulations targeted recently identified HLA-C-restricted CMV epitopes, whose presentation resists viral immunomodulation, together with well-studied HLA-B-restricted epitopes. Donor HLA type was relevant to the analysis, as public TCR beta signatures indicated carriage of CMV infection together with the matching HLA type. Broad study findings and their caveats: The ex vivo response was dominated by HLA-C-restricted CMV-specific TCR beta clonotypes, and the single most frequent clonotype in two of eight donors was supplied by these HLA-C-restricted clonotypes. In both this cohort and an independent cohort of some 350 donors, the cumulative frequency of public TCR beta family members distinguished carriers of CMV infection plus the relevant HLA type.

The meaning of the sample's treatment or condition label: in vitro stimulation with specific CMV peptide epitopes to enrich CMV-specific T cells. Sequencing was performed on an Illumina HiSeq 1500. The public reads were quality trimmed at Q25 with fastp and then assembled into clones with MiXCR by TCRdb, keeping productive beta chains. Rows with one shared CDR3 protein collapse into an entry with the most common genes and DNA. For this sample there are about 770,000 distinct CDR3 sequences; 25% to 30% appear just once. In total, the top ten clones hold around 12% of the sample. The source of this sequence is a human donor in good health (CMV status not recorded). Some clones in this sample may be carry-over from other donors' samples. Rearrangement joined TRBV4-1 to TRBJ2-7; no confident D gene assignment can be made. This specimen consisted of cultured CD8+ T cells from PBMCs, obtained from culture after CMV antigen stimulation. The sequenced DNA is TGCGCCAGCAGCCAAGAATGGACCCTCTACGAGCAGTACTTC. Translated, this is CASSQEWTLYEQYF.